This TCR beta chain was identified during a study of T cell responses to AZD1222 COVID-19 vaccine (dated by TCRdb to about 2021). Background for the entire study: AZD1222 recipients whose second dose came at about 4 weeks and those whose second dose came at about 12 weeks were combined into one group, since spike-specific TCR depth and breadth did not differ between the two schedules. A total of 230 or so trial participants underwent TCR sequencing, of whom 207 received two doses of AZD1222 and 26 received two doses of the MenACWY control vaccine. Trial participants were enrolled by age into 18-55, 56-69 and 70-plus year subgroups, with roughly 160, 29 and 62 TCR-sequenced participants respectively. Points the paper makes about the study in general: Because no day 14 peak-response samples were available, the repertoires could be characterized only after the peak T cell response. Conclusions about previously exposed vaccinees are limited because only five or six AZD1222 recipients were SARS-CoV-2 seropositive at baseline. Spike-specific TCR breadth and depth rose significantly after two AZD1222 doses compared with day 0 and with MenACWY recipients. Reportedly, almost half of the unique spike-specific TCRs recognized epitopes lying outside the regions that are mutated in the B.1.351 and B.1.1.7 variants. Participants were mostly white British and included more females than males, and it was suggested by the authors that clonal diversity may have been underestimated. The vaccine-associated CD4 TCRs covered the entire spike protein, and the dominant responses fell in regions 160-218 and 743-854. In the small 56-69-year group, the increase in depth fell short of significance, most likely because of low power.

The CDR3 regions of human TCRbeta chains were subjected to immunosequencing. The original pipeline was this. TCRs in the repertoires were matched against a reference library of SARS-CoV-2-specific TCRs that had been generated with the MIRA antigen-specificity platform. Breadth meant the fraction of unique TCRs that were SARS-CoV-2-associated, whereas depth meant the fraction of total T cells that were SARS-CoV-2-associated. Using the MIRA data, each spike-specific TCR was mapped to the spike region that the TCR reacts to and placed in a CD4 or CD8 class. Log10-transformed breadth and depth values were compared by one-way ANOVA with Sidak's multiple comparisons tests. The clones in this table, taken by TCRdb from immuneACCESS, are in-frame only. Not every clone is retained; where verified, under half of the shortfall comes from an unresolved V gene, and the cause of the rest is unknown. For V, J and clone size, that table is used; D and trimming come from the DNA. The sample profile shows fewer than 120,000 clones; 88% of them were found once. In total, the top ten clones hold about 1.6% of the sample.

The intended sense of this specimen's time point label: baseline before first vaccination. Vaccinee samples came from UK trials COV001 and COV002, including a single-blind randomized controlled phase 2/3 trial of AZD1222 (ChAdOx1 nCoV-19) in healthy adults. For TCRbeta chain sequencing, PBMC samples were collected from trial participants at day 0 and at day 28 after the second dose. Cut back by 5 bases and 7 bases, the V and J ends lie 9 bases apart. The CDR3 runs 12 residues from the cysteine to the phenylalanine. Only the CDR3 DNA is retained, 36 bases long and in frame from the first base. Sequences SEHNR (CDR1) and FQNEAQ (CDR2) are obtained from the germline V gene (reference sequence). As concerns this clone: What this receptor recognizes is not known. Base qualities were left out, and no much larger clone turns up one base away.

The rearranged segments are TRBV7-9 and TRBJ1-5; D gene: possibly TRBD1, on 6 matching bases. The TCR sequence derives from an adult in good health. The sequencing used peripheral blood, collected on day 0 of AZD1222 vaccination. The nucleotide sequence reads as follows: TGTGCCAGCAGCGCACAGGGACAGCCCCAGCATTTT. It codes for CASSAQGQPQHF. Beyond the CDR3, the reference TRBV7-9 and TRBJ1-5 genes provide the residues; the full variable domain reads: DTGVSQNPRHKITKRGQNVTFRCDPISEHNRLYWYRQTLGQGPEFLTYFQNEAQLEKSRLLSDRFSAERPKGSFSTLEIQRTEQGDSAMYLCASSAQGQPQHFGDGTRLSIL.